The rows below give T cell receptor beta chains drawn from one sample of a study of CD8+CD57+ T cells in acquired aplastic anemia. TCRdb re-called the reads with MiXCR, one entry per CDR3 protein. This sample carries roughly 260,000 distinct CDR3 sequences, 47% of them seen once, and the ten largest clones take under 9%. What was sequenced was sorted CD4+, CD8+, or CD8+CD57+ T cells (not recorded which) from PBMCs. These receptors all come from a human donor with aplastic anemia. Both conserved end residues are part of each CDR3. Size is omitted from some rows. Given values are once, few, many or a class for expanded clones.

few | 14 | TRBJ2-7 | TRBV5-1 | CASSSTGGTYEQYF
many | 16 | TRBJ2-5 | TRBV5-6 | CASSQSSGQGPETQYF
- | 17 | TRBJ1-2 | TRBV27 | CASSLFFRDSINYGYTF
- | 13 | TRBJ2-7 | TRBV12-3/TRBV12-4 | CASSLVLAGGQYF
- | 15 | TRBJ1-2 | TRBV5-1 | CASKMTGGEDYGYTF
- | 12 | TRBJ2-5 | TRBV29-1 | CSVGQGQETQYF
few | 13 | TRBJ1-3 | TRBV30 | CASLQGAGNTIYF
once | 14 | TRBJ2-2 | TRBV29-1 | CSVLAGAHTGELFF
- | 15 | TRBJ1-3 | TRBV25-1 | CASSGRKNSGNTIYF
- | 13 | TRBJ2-5 | TRBV15 | CATARGYRETQYF
- | 14 | TRBJ2-3 | TRBV15 | CATSAGGPADTQYF
once | 11 | TRBJ2-1 | TRBV10-2 | CASSESDEQFF
- | 16 | TRBJ1-5 | TRBV5-1 | CASSLEGYGGNQPQHF
- | 14 | TRBJ2-1 | TRBV15 | CATSRGREGGEQFF
- | 13 | TRBJ1-2 | TRBV20-1 | CSARTGGNYGHTF
many | 15 | TRBJ1-1 | TRBV20-1 | CSARGQGARNTEAFF
many | 14 | TRBJ2-1 | TRBV9 | CASSVGQGGNEQFF
- | 15 | TRBJ2-1 | TRBV7-8 | CASSITGSRRTEQFF
- | 17 | TRBJ1-4 | TRBV30 | CAWSVYPRDLADEKLFF
many | 16 | TRBJ2-1 | TRBV5-8 | CASSRSGSNAYNEQFF
- | 14 | TRBJ2-7 | TRBV5-1 | CASSSRYFPYEQYF
- | 14 | TRBJ1-2 | TRBV2 | CASRGPTGSTGYTF
few | 15 | TRBJ1-1 | TRBV10-3 | CASSSTGTLGPEAFF
many | 15 | TRBJ1-1 | TRBV7-2 | CASSHGPSSRTEAFF
- | 16 | TRBJ2-3 | TRBV9 | CASSVGGTSHTDTQYF
- | 15 | TRBJ1-6 | TRBV30 | CAWSLADSGNSPLHF
few | 15 | TRBJ1-1 | TRBV28 | CASTPVGGGGTEAFF
- | 14 | TRBJ1-5 | TRBV20-1 | CSARVGQGNQPQHF
many | 18 | TRBJ2-6 | TRBV7-9 | CASSLLESRPSGANVLTF
- | 14 | TRBJ1-1 | TRBV5-6 | CASSLTWGRTEAFF
many | 16 | TRBJ2-2 | TRBV7-9 | CASSYEEFANTGELFF
few | 16 | TRBJ1-1 | TRBV29-1 | CSVEERDRSKNTEAFF
many | 15 | TRBJ1-1 | TRBV6-6 | CASSPRGQSSTEAFF
many | 15 | TRBJ2-3 | TRBV20-1 | CSARDGRPTSDTQYF
- | 14 | TRBJ1-2 | TRBV5-1 | CASSAPGTAYGYTF
many | 16 | TRBJ1-4 | TRBV10-2 | CASSESKGLPNEKLFF
- | 16 | TRBJ2-7 | TRBV5-4 | CASSLVGGGVSYEQYF
- | 16 | TRBJ2-7 | TRBV6-1 | CASSDLGGRRSYEQYF
many | 14 | TRBJ2-7 | TRBV6-5 | CASSTGQLTYEQYF
- | 12 | TRBJ1-1 | TRBV7-2 | CASSSHRVEAFF
many | 15 | TRBJ1-2 | TRBV12-5 | CASIALNQGAIGYTF